The 22 T cell receptor beta chains below were found in one sample sequenced in a study of shared clonotypes between healthy human individuals. Naive CD8 cells were CD45RO-negative, positively selected for CCR7, excluding terminally differentiated effector memory CD45RA+ cells. Produced via immunoSEQ multiplex PCR; TCRdb's table is partial and in-frame only. The table includes around 610,000 clones, 95% to 96% detected once. The specimen sequenced was naive CD8+ T cells sorted from blood. The receptor set was obtained from a woman aged 25 to 45 in good health.

The chain employs TRBV4-1 and TRBJ2-3; D ambiguous. Between the trimmed V and J ends, which lost 2 bases and 1 base, there was a span of 7 bases. Germline CDR1 is MGHRA and CDR2 is YSYEKL. The CDR3 loop spans 14 amino acids. The CDR3 loop reads CASSQLLGTDTQYF. DNA of the CDR3: TGCGCCAGCAGCCAACTCTTAGGCACAGATACGCAGTATTTT.

This rearrangement joins TRBV7-9 to TRBJ1-5; the D gene is possibly TRBD1 (5 bases). This CDR3 is built from 15 residues. The germline V gene has CDR1 SEHNR and CDR2 FQNEAQ (reference sequence). The V gene lost 1 base and the J gene lost 3 bases, with 10 bases spanning the gap. CDR3 loop: CASSLGTKVNQPQHF. For the CDR3, the DNA is TGTGCCAGCAGCTTAGGGACAAAAGTCAATCAGCCCCAGCATTTT.

In regard to this clone: Other DNA sequences in this sample translate to the same CDR3. The chain employs TRBV5-1 and TRBJ2-7; D remains ambiguous. The germline V gene encodes CDR1 SGHRS and CDR2 YFSETQ. This CDR3 has 15 residues. Trimming stripped 0 bases from V and 2 bases from J, with 12 bases between. The CDR3 sequence is CASSLGQGATYEQYF. The CDR3 DNA reads as TGCGCCAGCAGCTTGGGACAAGGCGCGACCTACGAGCAGTACTTC. Together with reference TRBV5-1 and TRBJ2-7, the CDR3 gives the full variable domain: KAGVTQTPRYLIKTRGQQVTLSCSPISGHRSVSWYQQTPGQGLQFLFEYFSETQRNKGNFPGRFSGRQFSNSRSEMNVSTLELGDSALYLCASSLGQGATYEQYFGPGTRLTVT.

This chain uses TRBV13 with TRBJ2-5, with D tentatively TRBD1 or TRBD2 (5 bases each). Germline-derived CDR1 and CDR2 are PRHDT and FYEKMQ (reference sequence). V lost 5 bases and J lost 8, with 12 bases in between. This CDR3 region has 12 residues. The CDR3 DNA reads TGTGCCAGCAGCGGGGACGGCGGAACCCAGTACTTC. Its translation: CASSGDGGTQYF. Together with reference TRBV13 and TRBJ2-5, the CDR3 gives the full variable domain: AAGVIQSPRHLIKEKRETATLKCYPIPRHDTVYWYQQGPGQDPQFLISFYEKMQSDKGSIPDRFSAQQFSDYHSELNMSSLELGDSALYFCASSGDGGTQYFGPGTRLLVL.

V is TRBV9 and J is TRBJ2-7; TRBD2 is a possible D gene (6 bases). Germline V gene data show CDR1 as SGDLS and CDR2 as YYNGEE. This CDR3 is built from 14 residues. V lost 0 bases to trimming and J lost 6 bases, with 13 bases between them. The CDR3 nucleotides read TGTGCCAGCAGCGTAGATGGAGGGTTCGGCGAGCAGTACTTC. It yields the protein CASSVDGGFGEQYF.

Ten or more counts support this clone. V gene TRBV5-8 combines with J gene TRBJ2-1, with 8 bases fitting TRBD1. This CDR3 is 13 amino acids long. Germline V lookup: CDR1 SGHTS, CDR2 YDEGEE. J lost 6 bases, V lost 9 bases, and 8 bases had no gene match. This CDR3 is CAIGQGGGNEQFF. The CDR3 nucleotides are TGTGCCATCGGACAGGGTGGGGGCAATGAGCAGTTCTTC.

V usage is TRBV28 and J usage is TRBJ1-2, with no clear D. This CDR3 comprises 15 residues. CDR1 is MDHEN and CDR2 is SYDVKM in the germline V gene. V lost 1 base to trimming and J lost 5 bases, with 14 bases between them. The CDR3 spells CASSLFRERGYGYTF. CDR3 coding DNA: TGTGCCAGCAGTTTATTTCGGGAGAGAGGGTATGGCTACACCTTC.

The chain has TRBV7-9 and TRBJ1-4; the D is unclear. Germline values: CDR1 SEHNR, CDR2 FQNEAQ (reference sequence). V was clipped by 6 bases and J by 8 bases, with 13 bases between them. The CDR3 totals 13 residues. As DNA, the CDR3 is TGTGCCAGCAGTCCCCGTACCGTCGAAAAACTGTTTTTT. It specifies CASSPRTVEKLFF.

Here the CDR3 reads CASSLQKGRAAYNEQFF. The CDR3 nucleotides are TGTGCCAGCAGCCTCCAGAAAGGGAGGGCAGCCTACAATGAGCAGTTCTTC. The V and J genes are TRBV11-2 and TRBJ2-1, with 7 bases identical to TRBD2. The germline V gene has CDR1 SGHAT and CDR2 FQNNGV. The CDR3 extends over 17 amino acids. V dropped 5 bases and J dropped 2; count of bases not matched to a gene: 12.

The genes are TRBV4-1 and TRBJ2-7, with D hard to call. The CDR3 is made up of 16 amino acids. V was cut by 0 bases and J by 2 bases, with 14 bases left in between. Germline assignment: CDR1 MGHRA and CDR2 YSYEKL. CDR3 sequence: CASSQDRSGHAYEQYF. The CDR3 DNA follows: TGCGCCAGCAGCCAAGATAGGTCGGGCCATGCCTACGAGCAGTACTTC.

The chain joins TRBV4-1 to TRBJ2-7, with D possibly called TRBD1 or TRBD2 (5 bases each). CDR1 is MGHRA, CDR2 YSYEKL, per germline. The CDR3 consists of 16 residues. The V end lost 3 bases, the J end lost 7 bases, and 22 bases lay between the germline ends. The CDR3 DNA sequence: TGCGCCAGCAGCCACGCTCTGGGACCAGCTGAGAAGGAGCAGTACTTC. Encoded protein: CASSHALGPAEKEQYF.

The rearrangement links TRBV27 to TRBJ2-7; D not certain. Between the trimmed V and J ends, which lost 5 bases and 5 bases, there was a span of 13 bases. The CDR3 is made up of 13 amino acids. CDR1 is MNHEY, CDR2 SMNVEV, per germline (reference sequence). CDR3 amino acids: CASSPRLLDEQYF. CDR3 in DNA: TGTGCCAGCAGTCCCCGCTTGCTCGACGAGCAGTACTTC.

This clone was seen a single time. The CDR3 DNA follows: TGTGCCAGCAGCCGCCCGGGACAGGGCTACGAGCAGTACTTC. Its translation: CASSRPGQGYEQYF. This chain connects TRBV28 to TRBJ2-5; TRBD1 matches at 9 bases. The assigned J gene may be wrong: the sequence end matches TRBJ2-7 better. The CDR3 loop spans 14 amino acids. Germline lookup yields CDR1 MDHEN and CDR2 SYDVKM.

A note on this clone: Other DNA sequences in this sample translate to the same CDR3. The chain joins TRBV7-6 to TRBJ1-1; no definite D call. The V gene's germline CDR1 is SGHVS and CDR2 FNYEAQ. The CDR3 spans 15 residues. Between the trimmed V and J ends, which lost 1 base and 0 bases, there was a span of 9 bases. The CDR3 protein is CASSLEAEMNTEAFF. The CDR3 region has the DNA TGTGCCAGCAGCTTAGAAGCAGAGATGAACACTGAAGCTTTCTTT.

V usage is TRBV19 and J usage is TRBJ2-3, with TRBD1 matching over 7 bases. The CDR3 extends over 14 amino acids. Looked up from germline, CDR1 is LNHDA and CDR2 is SQIVND (reference sequence). The junction had 5 bases not matched to a gene; V was cut back by 5 bases and J by 3 bases. The CDR3 is CASSPGQRTDTQYF. The CDR3 coding sequence is TGTGCCAGTAGTCCGGGACAGAGAACAGATACGCAGTATTTT.

The chain has TRBV5-6 and TRBJ2-5; TRBD1 matches 12 bases. CDR3 size: 15 residues. Germline V gene lookup returns CDR1 SGHDT and CDR2 YYEEEE. J lost 5 bases, V lost 3 bases, and 5 bases had no gene match. In DNA, the CDR3 is TGTGCCAGCAGCTGGGGGACAGGGGGCATGGAGACCCAGTACTTC. It codes for CASSWGTGGMETQYF.

The chain joins TRBV7-9 to TRBJ2-5, with TRBD1 matching over 7 bases. The V gene end was trimmed by 3 bases and the J gene end by 5 bases; junction bases not matched to a gene: 6. The CDR3 is 14 amino acids. Germline CDR1 is SEHNR and CDR2 is FQNEAQ (reference sequence). The CDR3 protein is CASSLLGGWETQYF. The DNA for the CDR3 is TGTGCCAGCAGCTTGTTAGGGGGCTGGGAGACCCAGTACTTC.

Only one count was recorded for this clone. V usage is TRBV5-6 and J usage is TRBJ1-2; D remains unclear. V lost 5 bases, J lost 8 bases, and 16 bases lay in between. Germline V gene data show CDR1 as SGHDT and CDR2 as YYEEEE. This CDR3 is 13 amino acids long. CDR3 loop: CASSWAGNGGYTF. CDR3 DNA: TGTGCCAGCAGTTGGGCCGGGAACGGAGGCTACACCTTC. The full variable domain, rest sourced from reference TRBV5-6 and TRBJ1-2, is DAGVTQSPTHLIKTRGQQVTLRCSPKSGHDTVSWYQQALGQGPQFIFQYYEEEERQRGNFPDRFSGHQFPNYSSELNVNALLLGDSALYLCASSWAGNGGYTFGSGTRLTVV.

This chain uses TRBV5-5 with TRBJ2-7, with 11 bases identical to TRBD2. CDR3 length: 15 residues. J was trimmed by 2 bases and V by 4 bases; bases with no gene match: 5. Germline V gene data show CDR1 as SGHKS and CDR2 as YYEKEE (reference sequence). CDR3 region: CASSKGTSGTYEQYF. DNA for the CDR3: TGTGCCAGCAGCAAAGGGACTAGCGGTACCTACGAGCAGTACTTC.

The chain carries TRBV2 and TRBJ2-5, with 10 bases lining up with TRBD2. CDR3 length: 15 amino acids. Germline assignment: CDR1 SNHLY and CDR2 FYNNEI. V gave up 2 bases and J gave up 1 base; unmatched junction bases: 1. CDR3 bases: TGTGCCAGCAGTGAAACTAGCGGGACCCAAGAGACCCAGTACTTC. Protein: CASSETSGTQETQYF.

This clone occurred once. The chain links TRBV2 to TRBJ2-1, with 13 bases matching TRBD2. With 6 bases clipped from V and 7 bases from J, the junction kept 6 bases outside the gene matches. There are 15 residues in the CDR3. CDR1 is SNHLY, CDR2 FYNNEI, per germline. The CDR3 here is CASSDPGLAGNEQFF. CDR3 in DNA: TGTGCCAGCAGCGACCCGGGACTAGCGGGGAATGAGCAGTTCTTC.

The chain recombines TRBV29-1 with TRBJ2-1; TRBD2 aligns across 11 bases. CDR1 and CDR2 from the germline V gene are SQVTM and ANQGSEA. V was clipped by 7 bases and J by 5 bases; unmatched bases: 7. This CDR3 has 14 residues. The CDR3: CSALGLAVNNEQFF. The CDR3 DNA is TGCAGCGCCTTGGGACTAGCGGTAAACAATGAGCAGTTCTTC.